The next 16 T cell receptor beta chains were all read from a single sample in a study of beta chain features in type 1 diabetes (dated by TCRdb to the late 2010s). General study outcomes and caveats: Type 1 diabetes patients showed a moderate but significant shortening of TCRB CDR3 length in all four CD4+ subsets.

Their cognate antigens are unknown. The method was the immunoSEQ multiplex PCR assay. The High Capacity cDNA Reverse Transcription Kit was used to reverse transcribe all of the isolated RNA, meaning that expressed TCRB transcripts were what got sequenced. As stored in TCRdb, this immuneACCESS dataset retains in-frame rearrangements with V and J assigned. A fraction of the clones does not appear; measured against another copy, unresolved V genes explain less than half of the discrepancy, and the remainder lacks a known reason. A total of about 650,000 clones appear in this sample, 9.5% to 15% of them only once. Together, the top ten hold about 0.11% of the sample. The sequenced material came from naive CD4+ T cells from blood. This specimen's cell subset or site label, per the study, means: true naive CD4+ T cells. Receptors were obtained from a man between 25 and 39 years old with type 1 diabetes.

The sample holds a few counts of this clone. The chain joins TRBV5-1 to TRBJ2-7; TRBD1 aligns across 7 bases. The V and J ends lost 3 bases and 13 bases, in that order; junction bases with no gene match: 7. The CDR3 contains 11 residues. The germline V gene encodes CDR1 SGHRS and CDR2 YFSETQ. In DNA, the CDR3 is TGCGCCAGCAGCTACTCCGGGACAGCCTACTTC. Its translation: CASSYSGTAYF.

The DNA for the CDR3 is TGTGCCTCACGGGAGGGATTTTACAATGAGCAGTTCTTC. Translation gives CASREGFYNEQFF. The chain employs TRBV30 and TRBJ2-1, with 8 bases matching TRBD2. Germline V gives CDR1 GTSNPN, CDR2 SVGIG (reference sequence). The CDR3 runs 13 residues. V lost 7 bases, J lost 4 bases, and 6 bases stayed unmatched.

This clone was seen more than once but under ten times. The rearrangement uses TRBV25-1 and TRBJ1-6; a weak D match, TRBD1 (6 bases). From germline, CDR1 is MGHDK and CDR2 SYGVNS. This CDR3 is 13 amino acids long. Trimming took off 6 bases at V and 6 bases at J, with 9 bases between the two ends. CDR3 in amino acids: CASRGTFNSPLHF. CDR3 DNA: TGTGCCAGCAGAGGGACATTTAATTCACCCCTCCACTTT.

The chain recombines TRBV4-2 with TRBJ2-7, with D maybe TRBD1 (6 bases). The CDR3 extends over 15 amino acids. Germline V gives CDR1 LGHNA, CDR2 YNFKEQ. V lost 4 bases to trimming and J lost 2 bases, with 15 bases between them. The CDR3 bases are TGTGCCAGCAGCCTCATGCCTGGACAGACCTACGAGCAGTACTTC. Amino acids: CASSLMPGQTYEQYF.

The CDR3 region has the DNA TGTGCCAGCAGCTCCAGGTTAGAGGGCACTGAAGCTTTCTTT. Protein product: CASSSRLEGTEAFF. The V gene is TRBV6-6, the J gene TRBJ1-1; the D is unclear. Germline-derived CDR1 and CDR2 are MNHNY and SVGAGI (reference sequence). This CDR3 has 14 amino acids. V was cut by 6 bases and J by 4 bases, with 15 bases left in between.

There are a few counts of this clone. This sequence joins TRBV7-9 and TRBJ1-1, with D possibly being TRBD1 (5 bases). This CDR3 spans 15 amino acids. Germline V lookup: CDR1 SEHNR, CDR2 FQNEAQ (reference sequence). Trimming shortened V by 3 bases and J by 4 bases, and 15 bases separated the two germline ends. The CDR3 nucleotides read TGTGCCAGCAGCTTTTTCCAGGGAATTGTCACTGAAGCTTTCTTT. Residues: CASSFFQGIVTEAFF. Variable domain in full (rest from reference TRBV7-9 and TRBJ1-1): DTGVSQNPRHKITKRGQNVTFRCDPISEHNRLYWYRQTLGQGPEFLTYFQNEAQLEKSRLLSDRFSAERPKGSFSTLEIQRTEQGDSAMYLCASSFFQGIVTEAFFGQGTRLTVV.

This clone has only a few counts. Other DNA sequences of this sample code for an identical CDR3. The chain employs TRBV4-2 and TRBJ1-1; D call uncertain. V lost 1 base and J 1 base, leaving 7 bases between the germline ends. In germline, CDR1 is LGHNA, CDR2 YNFKEQ. This CDR3 contains 14 residues. The CDR3 region is CASSQVTANTEAFF. The CDR3 bases are TGTGCCAGCAGCCAAGTAACAGCGAACACTGAAGCTTTCTTT.

This clone has only a few counts. The chain links TRBV2 to TRBJ2-7; the D is unclear. CDR3 length equals 12 residues. In germline, CDR1 is SNHLY, CDR2 FYNNEI. V was pared by 0 bases and J by 7 bases, with 7 bases between. The CDR3 DNA sequence: TGTGCCAGCAGTGAAGCGGCGAGGGAGCAGTACTTC. It specifies CASSEAAREQYF.

The chain recombines TRBV7-8 with TRBJ2-5; 10 nucleotides align to TRBD2. This CDR3 is 15 amino acids long. Germline trimming cut 4 bases from V and 2 bases from J; bases unmatched to any gene: 4. CDR1 and CDR2 (germline): SGHVS, FQNEAQ. The CDR3 here is CASSSLAGDQETQYF. CDR3 bases: TGTGCCAGCAGCTCCCTAGCGGGGGATCAAGAGACCCAGTACTTC.

The gene calls are TRBV5-1 and TRBJ2-5; maybe TRBD2 (5 bases). The V end was cut by 0 bases, the J end by 0 bases, with 12 bases between. Germline V gives CDR1 SGHRS, CDR2 YFSETQ. The CDR3 is made up of 16 amino acids. This CDR3 is CASSLVGGGNQETQYF. In DNA form, the CDR3 reads TGCGCCAGCAGCTTGGTCGGAGGTGGGAACCAAGAGACCCAGTACTTC. The entire variable domain, with the rest obtained from reference TRBV5-1 and TRBJ2-5, is as follows: KAGVTQTPRYLIKTRGQQVTLSCSPISGHRSVSWYQQTPGQGLQFLFEYFSETQRNKGNFPGRFSGRQFSNSRSEMNVSTLELGDSALYLCASSLVGGGNQETQYFGPGTRLLVL.

This clone came up a few times. The rearrangement links TRBV18 to TRBJ1-2, with D unclear. The CDR3 totals 15 residues. Per the germline V gene, CDR1 is KGHSH and CDR2 is LQKENI. V was clipped by 3 bases and J by 0 bases, with 11 bases between them. In DNA, the CDR3 is TGTGCCAGCTCACCCAATAACAGAGCTAACTATGGCTACACCTTC. Translation gives CASSPNNRANYGYTF.

This clone was seen a few times. This chain joins TRBV7-8 and TRBJ2-7; D might be TRBD2 (5 bases). The CDR3 consists of 11 residues. The V and J ends lost 5 bases and 10 bases respectively, with 12 bases between them. From germline, CDR1 is SGHVS and CDR2 FQNEAQ. The CDR3 spells CASSQSDLQYF. In DNA form, the CDR3 reads TGTGCCAGCAGCCAATCGGACTTACAGTACTTC.

This chain connects TRBV7-2 to TRBJ2-7; D possibly uses TRBD1 or TRBD2 (6 bases each). Germline CDR1 SGHTA, CDR2 FQGNSA. V was clipped by 5 bases and J by 0 bases, with 14 bases between them. This CDR3 is 15 amino acids long. CDR3 nucleotides: TGTGCCAGCAGCCGAGGGGGGACAACCTCCTACGAGCAGTACTTC. It specifies CASSRGGTTSYEQYF.

This clone was seen a handful of times. The rearrangement joins TRBV28 to TRBJ1-2; D is unclear. In germline, CDR1 is MDHEN, CDR2 SYDVKM. This CDR3 has 13 amino acids. V was clipped by 6 bases and J by 8 bases, with 16 bases between them. The chain's CDR3 is CASRRPGESGYTF. CDR3 bases: TGTGCCAGCAGGCGACCTGGGGAGAGCGGCTACACCTTC.

The chain joins TRBV25-1 to TRBJ1-2; 10 bases map to TRBD1. The CDR3 consists of 13 residues. Germline V gene data show CDR1 as MGHDK and CDR2 as SYGVNS. V gave up 6 bases and J gave up 9 bases; unmatched junction bases: 7. CDR3 loop: CASSNRDRGSYTF. In nucleotides, the CDR3 is TGTGCCAGCAGCAACCGGGACAGGGGTAGCTACACCTTC.

The chain uses TRBV28 and TRBJ1-5; 10 bases line up with TRBD1. J lost 4 bases, V lost 4 bases, and 1 base had no gene match. Germline V lookup: CDR1 MDHEN, CDR2 SYDVKM. The CDR3 sequence is 14 residues long. The CDR3 here is CASSSGQGNQPQHF. The CDR3 DNA follows: TGTGCCAGCAGTTCGGGACAGGGGAATCAGCCCCAGCATTTT.